This T cell receptor beta chain was identified in a study of control samples from healthy donors and cancer patients. Remarks on this clone: This sample includes further DNA sequences coding for the same CDR3.

CDR3 size: 14 residues. Germline assignment: CDR1 SGHRS and CDR2 YFSETQ. V gave up 0 bases and J gave up 4 bases, with 8 bases separating them. TCRdb's copy holds only in-frame clones and misses some; the assay was immunoSEQ multiplex PCR. The table records some 250,000 clones, more than 65% of them present only once. This sequence originates from a woman in her sixties with lung cancer. The chain links TRBV5-1 to TRBJ1-3, with D uncertain. The sample was PBMCs. The CDR3 loop reads CASSLDGSGNTIYF. CDR3 DNA sequence: TGCGCCAGCAGCTTGGACGGCTCGGGAAACACCATATATTTT.